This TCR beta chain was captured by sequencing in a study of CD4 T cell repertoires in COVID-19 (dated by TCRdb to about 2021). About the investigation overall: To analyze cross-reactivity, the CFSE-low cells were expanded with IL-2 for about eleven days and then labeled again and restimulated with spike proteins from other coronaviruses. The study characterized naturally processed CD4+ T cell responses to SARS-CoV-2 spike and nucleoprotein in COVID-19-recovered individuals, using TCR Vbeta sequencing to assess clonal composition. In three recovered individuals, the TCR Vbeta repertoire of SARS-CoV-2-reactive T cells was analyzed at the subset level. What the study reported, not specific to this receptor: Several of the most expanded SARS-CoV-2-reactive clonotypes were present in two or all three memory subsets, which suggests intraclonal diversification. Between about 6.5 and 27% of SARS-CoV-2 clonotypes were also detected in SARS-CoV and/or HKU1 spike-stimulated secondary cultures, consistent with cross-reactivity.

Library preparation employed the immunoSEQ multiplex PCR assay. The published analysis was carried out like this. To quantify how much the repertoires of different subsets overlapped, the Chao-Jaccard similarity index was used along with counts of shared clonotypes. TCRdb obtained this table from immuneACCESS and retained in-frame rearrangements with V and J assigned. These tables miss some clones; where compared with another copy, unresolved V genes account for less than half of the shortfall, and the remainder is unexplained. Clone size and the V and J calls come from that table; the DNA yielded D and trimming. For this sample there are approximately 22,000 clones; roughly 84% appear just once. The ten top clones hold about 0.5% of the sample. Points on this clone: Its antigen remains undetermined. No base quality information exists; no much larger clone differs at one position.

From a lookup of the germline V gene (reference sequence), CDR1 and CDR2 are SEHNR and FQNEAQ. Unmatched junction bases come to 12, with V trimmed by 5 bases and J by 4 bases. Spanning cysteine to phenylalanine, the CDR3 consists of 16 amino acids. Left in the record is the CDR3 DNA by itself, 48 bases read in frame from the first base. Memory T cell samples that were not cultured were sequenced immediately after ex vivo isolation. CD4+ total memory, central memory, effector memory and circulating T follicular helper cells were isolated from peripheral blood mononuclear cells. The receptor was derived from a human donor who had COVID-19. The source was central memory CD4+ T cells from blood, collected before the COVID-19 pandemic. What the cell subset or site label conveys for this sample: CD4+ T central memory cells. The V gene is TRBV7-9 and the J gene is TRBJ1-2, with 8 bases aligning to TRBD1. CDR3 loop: CASSEKGLDRVYGYTF. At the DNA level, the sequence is TGTGCCAGCAGCGAAAAGGGTCTGGACAGGGTCTATGGCTACACCTTC.